This T cell receptor (beta chain) was identified during a study of cytomegalovirus exposure and HLA in healthy donors. Study-wide points: Among donors in an Asian-associated ancestry cluster, a later analysis reportedly found fewer N-insertions than the roughly 610-donor mean.

Trimming shortened V by 6 bases and J by 7 bases, and 6 bases separated the two germline ends. The germline V gene encodes CDR1 MDHEN and CDR2 SYDVKM. CDR3 size: 11 residues. With 60 Vbeta and 13 Jbeta primers, the PCR was carried out. Sequenced by immunoSEQ multiplex PCR; TCRdb stores in-frame clones only, minus some. The sample contains 120,000 to 150,000 clones, around three quarters of which appear only once. This clone was counted between two and nine times. The antigen is undetermined. The genes are TRBV28 and TRBJ1-4, with no clear D. This TCR was sampled from a man aged 25 to 45 in good health and CMV-seronegative. The sequenced material came from PBMCs. The CDR3 nucleotides read TGTGCCAGCAGCGGAGGTGAAAAACTGTTTTTT. It codes for CASSGGEKLFF.